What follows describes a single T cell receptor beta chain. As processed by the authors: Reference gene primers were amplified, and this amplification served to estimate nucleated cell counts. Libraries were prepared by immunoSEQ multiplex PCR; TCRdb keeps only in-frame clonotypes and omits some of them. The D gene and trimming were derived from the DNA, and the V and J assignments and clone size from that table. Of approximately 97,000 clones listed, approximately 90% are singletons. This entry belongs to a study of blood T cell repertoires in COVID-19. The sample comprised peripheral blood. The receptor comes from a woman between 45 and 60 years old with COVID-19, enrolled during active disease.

CDR3 DNA sequence: TGCGCCAGCAGCGTGGGGACAGCCACTGAAGCTTTCTTT. Protein product: CASSVGTATEAFF. The rearrangement joins TRBV5-1 to TRBJ1-1; TRBD1 agrees at 7 bases. Per the germline V gene, CDR1 is SGHRS and CDR2 is YFSETQ. CDR3 size: 13 residues. After removal of 4 bases from V and 4 bases from J, the junction contained 4 bases not matched to a gene.